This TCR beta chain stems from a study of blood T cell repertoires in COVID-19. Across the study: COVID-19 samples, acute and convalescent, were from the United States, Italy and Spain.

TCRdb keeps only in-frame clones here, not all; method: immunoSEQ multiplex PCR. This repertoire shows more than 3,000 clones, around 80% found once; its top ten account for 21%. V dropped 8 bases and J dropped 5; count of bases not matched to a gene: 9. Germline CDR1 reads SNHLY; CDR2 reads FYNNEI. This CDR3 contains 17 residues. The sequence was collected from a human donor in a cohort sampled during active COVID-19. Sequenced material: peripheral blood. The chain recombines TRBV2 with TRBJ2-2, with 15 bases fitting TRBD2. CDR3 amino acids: CASSRTSGGARTGELFF. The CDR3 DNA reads TGTGCCAGCTCGAGGACTAGCGGGGGGGCGAGGACCGGGGAGCTGTTTTTT. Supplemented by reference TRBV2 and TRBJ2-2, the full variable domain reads EPEVTQTPSHQVTQMGQEVILRCVPISNHLYFYWYRQILGQKVEFLVSFYNNEISEKSEIFDDQFSVERPDGSNFTLKIRSTKLEDSAMYFCASSRTSGGARTGELFFGEGSRLTVL.